This entry lists 15 T cell receptor beta chains sequenced from one sample in a study of beta chain features in type 1 diabetes. Reverse transcribing all isolated RNA meant expressed TCRB transcripts were sequenced. Profiled with immunoSEQ multiplex PCR; TCRdb holds only in-frame clones, not every one. Seen here are 810,000 or so clones, under 20% observed once, and the top ten hold 0.02% to 0.025%. Sample: naive CD4+ T cells from blood. All receptors come from a woman between 18 and 29 years old in good health.

The sample holds one count of this clone. This sample includes further DNA sequences coding for the same CDR3. This chain uses TRBV7-3 with TRBJ2-1; D perhaps matches TRBD2 (5 bases). This CDR3 is built from 14 residues. The V end lost 0 bases, the J end lost 2 bases, and 5 bases lay between the germline ends. Germline CDR1 and CDR2: SGHTA and FQGTGA. The CDR3 loop reads CASSLTGTYNEQFF. The CDR3 DNA is TGTGCCAGCAGCTTAACCGGGACCTACAATGAGCAGTTCTTC.

V usage is TRBV4-3 and J usage is TRBJ2-1; D unclear. V was cut by 0 bases and J by 3 bases, with 9 bases left in between. CDR1 is LGHNA and CDR2 is YSLEER in the germline V gene. This CDR3 has 15 amino acids. CDR3 in amino acids: CASSQDYKNYNEQFF. The CDR3 DNA is TGCGCCAGCAGCCAAGATTACAAAAACTACAATGAGCAGTTCTTC.

This clone was seen a handful of times. The chain employs TRBV4-3 and TRBJ1-2; TRBD1 matches 7 bases. The CDR3 consists of 16 residues. CDR1 is LGHNA and CDR2 is YSLEER in the germline V gene. V shed 3 bases and J 8 bases; nucleotides not matched to a gene: 15. The CDR3 sequence is CASSHTLIGTVDGYTF. The CDR3 region has the DNA TGCGCCAGCAGCCATACCTTAATTGGGACAGTTGACGGCTACACCTTC.

The chain links TRBV6-5 to TRBJ1-2; D might be TRBD1 (5 bases). V shed 6 bases and J shed 4 bases, with 12 bases lying between them. The CDR3 is 13 residues long. CDR1 is MNHEY, CDR2 SVGAGI, per germline. The CDR3 DNA follows: TGTGCCAGCAGGGAACGGGACCTCTATGGCTACACCTTC. This gives the protein CASRERDLYGYTF.

In regard to this clone: The same CDR3 also results from other DNA sequences found in this sample. The chain has TRBV27 and TRBJ2-1; D perhaps matches TRBD1 (5 bases). Germline V gene sequence: CDR1 MNHEY, CDR2 SMNVEV (reference sequence). V dropped 3 bases and J dropped 0 bases, with 6 bases sitting between them. There are 14 residues in the CDR3. For the CDR3, the DNA is TGTGCCAGCAGTTTTAGGGGCTCCTACAATGAGCAGTTCTTC. The encoded protein is CASSFRGSYNEQFF.

The chain employs TRBV28 and TRBJ2-7; D perhaps matches TRBD2 (5 bases). CDR3 length: 15 amino acids. Trimming pared 1 base from V and 0 bases from J, leaving 10 bases between. The V gene's germline CDR1 is MDHEN and CDR2 SYDVKM. The CDR3 loop is CASSLSVGGSYEQYF. The CDR3 coding sequence is TGTGCCAGCAGTTTATCGGTAGGAGGCTCCTACGAGCAGTACTTC.

The chain carries TRBV11-2 and TRBJ2-4; 8 bases line up with TRBD2. This CDR3 has 16 residues. The junction had 12 bases not matched to a gene; V was cut back by 5 bases and J by 6 bases. CDR1 is SGHAT, CDR2 FQNNGV, per germline. The CDR3 protein is CASSPRTGTSGNIQYF. For the CDR3, the DNA is TGTGCCAGCAGCCCACGAACCGGGACTAGTGGAAACATTCAGTACTTC. Looking up the rest from reference TRBV11-2 and TRBJ2-4 gives the full variable domain: EAGVAQSPRYKIIEKRQSVAFWCNPISGHATLYWYQQILGQGPKLLIQFQNNGVVDDSQLPKDRFSAERLKGVDSTLKIQPAKLEDSAVYLCASSPRTGTSGNIQYFGAGTRLSVL.

This clone was recorded only once. V and J are TRBV28 and TRBJ2-2, with 12 bases identical to TRBD2. After removal of 2 bases from V and 6 bases from J, the junction contained 4 bases not matched to a gene. Germline V gene sequence: CDR1 MDHEN, CDR2 SYDVKM. The CDR3 consists of 16 residues. Here the CDR3 DNA reads TGTGCCAGCAGTTTACCACTAGCGGGAGGCCCCGGGGAGCTGTTTTTT. Its translation is CASSLPLAGGPGELFF. Together with reference TRBV28 and TRBJ2-2, the CDR3 gives the full variable domain: DVKVTQSSRYLVKRTGEKVFLECVQDMDHENMFWYRQDPGLGLRLIYFSYDVKMKEKGDIPEGYSVSREKKERFSLILESASTNQTSMYLCASSLPLAGGPGELFFGEGSRLTVL.

This clone was seen a few times. This chain joins TRBV7-2 and TRBJ2-1; D gene ambiguous. There are 17 residues in the CDR3. The germline V and J ends were trimmed by 4 bases and 3 bases, with 19 bases remaining between them. CDR1 and CDR2 from the germline V gene are SGHTA and FQGNSA. In DNA, the CDR3 is TGTGCCAGCAGCTCCCAGATGAGTGGGGTGGGCTACAATGAGCAGTTCTTC. Translation gives CASSSQMSGVGYNEQFF. The full variable domain, rest sourced from reference TRBV7-2 and TRBJ2-1, is GAGVSQSPSNKVTEKGKDVELRCDPISGHTALYWYRQSLGQGLEFLIYFQGNSAPDKSGLPSDRFSAERTGGSVSTLTIQRTQQEDSAVYLCASSSQMSGVGYNEQFFGPGTRLTVL.

This clone was observed a handful of times. The chain uses TRBV7-2 and TRBJ2-2; 8 nucleotides agree with TRBD1. J gave up 4 bases and V 2 bases, and 3 bases lay outside the gene matches. Germline V gene sequence: CDR1 SGHTA, CDR2 FQGNSA. This CDR3 has 15 amino acids. The CDR3 loop reads CASSLLGTGTGELFF. The CDR3 DNA follows: TGTGCCAGCAGCTTACTCGGGACAGGCACCGGGGAGCTGTTTTTT.

This chain uses TRBV19 with TRBJ1-5; D is unclear. Trimming removed 3 bases at V and 4 bases at J, with 19 bases between. This CDR3 is 17 amino acids long. Per germline, CDR1 LNHDA and CDR2 SQIVND (reference sequence). CDR3 sequence (DNA): TGTGCCAGTAGTATCCCGGCCCAAGGTCCAGGTAATCAGCCCCAGCATTTT. Translation gives CASSIPAQGPGNQPQHF. The entire variable domain, with the rest obtained from reference TRBV19 and TRBJ1-5, is as follows: DGGITQSPKYLFRKEGQNVTLSCEQNLNHDAMYWYRQDPGQGLRLIYYSQIVNDFQKGDIAEGYSVSREKKESFPLTVTSAQKNPTAFYLCASSIPAQGPGNQPQHFGDGTRLSIL.

The chain employs TRBV15 and TRBJ2-1, with a tentative D call TRBD1 (5 bases). Germline V gene data show CDR1 as LNHNV and CDR2 as YYDKDF (reference sequence). The CDR3 length is 14 residues. The ends were cut back, 0 bases at V and 6 bases at J, with 9 bases in the middle. CDR3 DNA sequence: TGTGCCACCAGCAGAGATTCAAGGGGCAATGAGCAGTTCTTC. This gives the protein CATSRDSRGNEQFF.

About this clone: This specimen includes other DNA sequences encoding the same CDR3. The chain links TRBV28 to TRBJ1-2; D is uncertain. This CDR3 has 10 amino acids. Germline V lookup: CDR1 MDHEN, CDR2 SYDVKM. The germline V and J ends were trimmed by 6 bases and 4 bases, with 3 bases remaining between them. The CDR3 DNA sequence: TGTGCCAGCAGAAGCTATGGCTACACCTTC. Translation: CASRSYGYTF.

This chain uses TRBV7-9 with TRBJ2-7; D not resolved. This CDR3 is built from 17 residues. The V end lost 0 bases, the J end lost 4 bases, and 19 bases lay between the germline ends. Germline CDR1 and CDR2: SEHNR and FQNEAQ (reference sequence). CDR3 residues: CASSLAPGQGPEYEQYF. For the CDR3, the DNA is TGTGCCAGCAGCTTAGCGCCGGGTCAAGGTCCCGAGTACGAGCAGTACTTC.

This clone was found a few times. Distinct nucleotide sequences in the sample also encode this CDR3. The rearrangement uses TRBV9 and TRBJ2-1, with 9 bases fitting TRBD2. Germline CDR1 SGDLS, CDR2 YYNGEE. The CDR3 spans 16 residues. Losses at the gene ends were 0 bases for V and 2 bases for J; bases not matched to a gene: 3. The CDR3 protein is CASSVGSGSTYNEQFF. Here the CDR3 DNA reads TGTGCCAGCAGCGTAGGTAGCGGGAGCACCTACAATGAGCAGTTCTTC.